A single T cell receptor beta chain is shown here with its context. Its antigen is currently unknown. These data are taken from a study of shared clonotypes between healthy human individuals. Study-wide results and limits: Clonotype sharing across a few donors was observed for about 5.5% of naive CD4 clonotypes. Memory subsets generally showed smaller estimated richness than naive subsets did.

Only Caucasian adults living in Nashville, Tennessee made up the donor group. Germline V gene lookup returns CDR1 SGDLS and CDR2 YYNGEE. V gave up 4 bases and J gave up 0 bases, with 10 bases separating them. The CDR3 consists of 15 residues. TCRdb's copy holds only in-frame clones and misses some; the assay was immunoSEQ multiplex PCR. Of over 2 million clones listed, around 95% are singletons. This chain links TRBV9 with TRBJ1-4; D is unresolved. Sequenced sample: naive CD4+ T cells sorted from blood. Indicated subset: CD45RA+ positively selected. The source of this sequence is a man aged 18 to 35 in good health. This chain's CDR3 is CASSKDPSTNEKLFF. CDR3 nucleotides: TGTGCCAGCAGCAAAGACCCATCAACTAATGAAAAACTGTTTTTT.